One and the same sample provided the 2 T cell receptor beta chains below, sequenced in a study of blood T cell repertoires in COVID-19. Assay: immunoSEQ multiplex PCR; the TCRdb copy retains only in-frame clones and omits some. Found here are roughly 120,000 clones, around four fifths of them singletons; the top ten hold 9.5% to 13%. The material sequenced was peripheral blood. These receptors all come from a human donor in a cohort sampled during active COVID-19.

J is TRBJ2-4 and V is TRBV3-1 (or the pseudogene TRBV3-2), with 8 positions matching TRBD2. J was trimmed by 0 bases and V by 0 bases; bases with no gene match: 4. The CDR3 has 17 amino acids. CDR1 LGHDT and CDR2 YNNKEL come from the germline V gene (reference sequence). The DNA of the CDR3 is TGTGCCAGCAGCCAAGACCGCGGGGGGCTAGCCAAAAACATTCAGTACTTC. It encodes CASSQDRGGLAKNIQYF.

This chain connects TRBV14 to TRBJ2-7; 10 bases map to TRBD2. Germline CDR1 and CDR2: SGHDN and FVKESK. Trimming at V came to 4 bases and at J to 3 bases, leaving 3 bases not matched to a gene. CDR3 size: 14 residues. The CDR3 nucleotides are TGTGCCAGCAGCCCGGGACTAGCGATCTACGAGCAGTACTTC. This codes for CASSPGLAIYEQYF.